The T cell receptor beta chain under discussion was sequenced for a study of T cell changes during pregnancy in multiple sclerosis (dated by TCRdb to the late 2010s). In the study overall: Changes in the T cell repertoire over the course of pregnancy were examined in this study in women with multiple sclerosis.

Its CDR3 holds 15 amino acids, cysteine through phenylalanine. The only DNA kept is the CDR3, 45 bases in frame from the first base. Taken from the germline V gene, the CDR1 and CDR2 loops are SGHDT and YYEEEE. For this chain, trimming is 1 base at the V end and 6 bases at the J end, and the number of junction bases without a gene match is 7. Preparation of the library involved the immunoSEQ multiplex PCR assay. TCRdb retrieved this table from immuneACCESS and kept in-frame rearrangements only. Not all clones are present; in checked studies, unresolved V genes account for under half, and no reason is known for the remainder. The sample includes 70,000 to 95,000 clones, with 90% to 95% observed a single time. 3.5% to 4.5% of the sample belongs to the ten largest clones. Concerning this clone itself: The target of this receptor is not known. Base qualities are not recorded, but no much larger clone differs from it by a single base.

The chain is assembled from TRBV5-6 and TRBJ2-3; TRBD2 matches 8 bases in the middle. Sequencing used peripheral blood, obtained in the first trimester of pregnancy. The TCR sequence derives from a female donor with multiple sclerosis, enrolled in a pregnancy study. The CDR3 in this case is CASSLRSGGVDTQYF. The nucleotides read TGTGCCAGCAGCTTGCGGAGCGGGGGAGTGGATACGCAGTATTTT.